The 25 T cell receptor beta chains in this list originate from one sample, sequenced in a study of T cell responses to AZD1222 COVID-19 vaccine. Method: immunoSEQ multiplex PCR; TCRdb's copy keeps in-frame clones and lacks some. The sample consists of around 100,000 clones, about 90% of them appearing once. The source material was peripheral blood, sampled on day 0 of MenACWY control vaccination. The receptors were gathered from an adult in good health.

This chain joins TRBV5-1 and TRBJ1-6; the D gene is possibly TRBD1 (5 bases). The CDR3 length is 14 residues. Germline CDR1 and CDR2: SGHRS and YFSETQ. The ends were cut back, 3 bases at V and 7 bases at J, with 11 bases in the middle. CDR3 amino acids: CASSSGLTNSPLHF. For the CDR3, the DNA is TGCGCCAGCAGCTCGGGACTTACAAATTCACCCCTCCACTTT.

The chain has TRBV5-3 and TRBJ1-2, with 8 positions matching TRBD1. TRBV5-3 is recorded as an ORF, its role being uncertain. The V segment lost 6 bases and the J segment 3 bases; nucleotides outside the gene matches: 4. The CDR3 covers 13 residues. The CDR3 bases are TGTGCCAGAACTCAGGGGGCGGACTATGGCTACACCTTC. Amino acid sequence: CARTQGADYGYTF.

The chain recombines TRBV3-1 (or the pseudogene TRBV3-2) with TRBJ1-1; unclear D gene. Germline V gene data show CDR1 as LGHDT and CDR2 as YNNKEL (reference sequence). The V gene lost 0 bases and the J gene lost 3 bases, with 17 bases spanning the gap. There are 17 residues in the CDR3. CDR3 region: CASSQDPLYGRDTEAFF. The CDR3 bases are TGTGCCAGCAGCCAAGATCCGCTTTATGGGCGGGACACTGAAGCTTTCTTT.

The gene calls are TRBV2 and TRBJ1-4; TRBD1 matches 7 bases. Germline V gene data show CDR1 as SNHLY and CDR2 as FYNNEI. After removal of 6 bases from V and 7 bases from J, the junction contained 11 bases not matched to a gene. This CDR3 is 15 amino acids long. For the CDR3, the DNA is TGTGCCAGCAGGGGGATAGGGGGCAAATTTGAAAAACTGTTTTTT. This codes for CASRGIGGKFEKLFF.

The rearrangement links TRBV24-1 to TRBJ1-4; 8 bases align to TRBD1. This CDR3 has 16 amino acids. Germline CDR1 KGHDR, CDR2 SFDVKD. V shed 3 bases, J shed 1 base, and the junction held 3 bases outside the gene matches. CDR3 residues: CATSDGTGLTNEKLFF. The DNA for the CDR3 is TGTGCCACCAGTGATGGGACAGGATTAACTAATGAAAAACTGTTTTTT.

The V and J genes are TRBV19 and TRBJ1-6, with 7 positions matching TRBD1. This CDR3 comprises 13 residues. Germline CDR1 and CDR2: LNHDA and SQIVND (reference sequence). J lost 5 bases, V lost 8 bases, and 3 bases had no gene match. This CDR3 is CASRTGDNSPLHF. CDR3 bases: TGTGCCAGTCGGACAGGAGATAATTCACCCCTCCACTTT.

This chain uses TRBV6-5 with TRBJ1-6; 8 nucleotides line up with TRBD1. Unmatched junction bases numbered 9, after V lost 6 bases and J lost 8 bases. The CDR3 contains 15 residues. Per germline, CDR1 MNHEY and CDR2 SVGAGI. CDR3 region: CASRDREVSYSPLHF. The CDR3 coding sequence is TGTGCCAGCAGGGACAGGGAGGTTAGCTATTCACCCCTCCACTTT.

This chain's CDR3 is CASSPPDRPNEKLFF. In DNA, the CDR3 is TGTGCCAGCAGTCCTCCGGACAGACCAAATGAAAAACTGTTTTTT. This chain joins TRBV27 and TRBJ1-4, with TRBD1 as a possible D gene (6 bases). The CDR3 loop spans 15 amino acids. Trimming pared 5 bases from V and 5 bases from J, leaving 15 bases between. Looked up from germline, CDR1 is MNHEY and CDR2 is SMNVEV (reference sequence).

This CDR3 is CASSPLTNQPQHF. The CDR3 DNA is TGTGCCAGCAGTCCCCTGACAAATCAGCCCCAGCATTTT. The chain is built from TRBV28 and TRBJ1-5, with D uncertain. Germline lookup yields CDR1 MDHEN and CDR2 SYDVKM. Trimming pared 5 bases from V and 4 bases from J, leaving 9 bases between. The CDR3 is made up of 13 amino acids.

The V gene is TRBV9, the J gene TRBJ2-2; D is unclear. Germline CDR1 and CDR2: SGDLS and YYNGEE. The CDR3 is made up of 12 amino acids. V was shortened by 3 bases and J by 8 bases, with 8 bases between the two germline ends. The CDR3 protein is CASSAMPGELFF. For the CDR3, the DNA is TGTGCCAGCAGCGCCATGCCAGGGGAGCTGTTTTTT. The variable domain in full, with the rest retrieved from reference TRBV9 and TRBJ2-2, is DSGVTQTPKHLITATGQRVTLRCSPRSGDLSVYWYQQSLDQGLQFLIQYYNGEERAKGNILERFSAQQFPDLHSELNLSSLELGDSALYFCASSAMPGELFFGEGSRLTVL.

CDR3 coding DNA: TGTGCCAGCAGTTCGGGCACTGAAGCTTTCTTT. The encoded protein is CASSSGTEAFF. This chain links TRBV28 with TRBJ1-1; no firm D call. This CDR3 has 11 amino acids. Germline V gene data show CDR1 as MDHEN and CDR2 as SYDVKM. With 4 bases removed from V and 4 bases from J, the gap between germline ends came to 4 bases.

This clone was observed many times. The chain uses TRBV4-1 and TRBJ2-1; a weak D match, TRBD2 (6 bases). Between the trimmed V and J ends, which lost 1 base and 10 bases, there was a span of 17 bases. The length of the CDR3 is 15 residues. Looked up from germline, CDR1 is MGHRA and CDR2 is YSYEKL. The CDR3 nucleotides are TGCGCCAGCAGCCAAGCGAGTAGGGACTTTGGAGAGCAGTTCTTC. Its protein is CASSQASRDFGEQFF.

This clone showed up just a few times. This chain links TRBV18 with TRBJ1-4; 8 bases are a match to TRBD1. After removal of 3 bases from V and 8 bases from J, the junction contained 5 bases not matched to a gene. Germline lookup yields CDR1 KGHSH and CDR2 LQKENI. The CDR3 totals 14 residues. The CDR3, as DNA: TGTGCCAGCTCACCGGGACAGGAGTCGGAAAAACTGTTTTTT. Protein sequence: CASSPGQESEKLFF.

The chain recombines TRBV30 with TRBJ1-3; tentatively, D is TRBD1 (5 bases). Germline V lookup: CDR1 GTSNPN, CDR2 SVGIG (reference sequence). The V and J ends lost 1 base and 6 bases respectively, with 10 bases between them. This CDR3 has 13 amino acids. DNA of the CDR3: TGTGCCTGGAGTGGAGGGGAGGCAAACACCATATATTTT. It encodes CAWSGGEANTIYF.

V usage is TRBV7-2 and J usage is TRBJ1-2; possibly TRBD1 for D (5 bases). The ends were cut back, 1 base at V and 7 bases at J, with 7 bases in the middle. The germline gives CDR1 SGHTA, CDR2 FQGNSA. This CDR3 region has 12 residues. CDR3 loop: CASSLEGSGYTF. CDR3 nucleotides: TGTGCCAGCAGCTTAGAGGGGTCTGGCTACACCTTC.

The CDR3 DNA reads TGTGCCAGCAGCGAGGGGACAGCCTTTAATGAAAAACTGTTTTTT. Amino acids: CASSEGTAFNEKLFF. The chain has TRBV9 and TRBJ1-4, with TRBD1 matching over 7 bases. The germline V gene has CDR1 SGDLS and CDR2 YYNGEE. The length of the CDR3 is 15 residues. Trimming removed 3 bases from V and 4 bases from J; junction bases left unmatched: 6.

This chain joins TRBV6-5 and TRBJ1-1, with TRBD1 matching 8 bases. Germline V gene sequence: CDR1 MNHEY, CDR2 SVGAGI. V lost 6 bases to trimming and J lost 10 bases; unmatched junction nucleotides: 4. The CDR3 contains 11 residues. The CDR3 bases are TGTGCCAGCAGACGGACAGGGTTAGCTTTCTTT. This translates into CASRRTGLAFF.

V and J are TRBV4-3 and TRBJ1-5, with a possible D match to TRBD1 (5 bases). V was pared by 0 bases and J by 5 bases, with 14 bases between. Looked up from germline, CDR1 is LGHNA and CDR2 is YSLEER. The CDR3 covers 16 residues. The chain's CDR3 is CASSQDLNRRDQPQHF. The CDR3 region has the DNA TGCGCCAGCAGCCAAGATTTGAACAGGAGGGATCAGCCCCAGCATTTT.

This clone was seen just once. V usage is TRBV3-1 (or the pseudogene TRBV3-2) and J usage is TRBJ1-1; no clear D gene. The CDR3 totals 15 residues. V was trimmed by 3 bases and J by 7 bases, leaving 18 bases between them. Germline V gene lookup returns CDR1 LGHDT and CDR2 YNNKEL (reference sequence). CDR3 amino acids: CASSHTHRGGGEAFF. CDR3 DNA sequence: TGTGCCAGCAGCCACACTCACCGGGGTGGTGGTGAAGCTTTCTTT.

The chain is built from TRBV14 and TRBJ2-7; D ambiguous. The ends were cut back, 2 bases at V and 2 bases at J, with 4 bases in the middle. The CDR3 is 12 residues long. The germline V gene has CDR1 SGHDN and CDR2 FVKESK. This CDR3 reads CASSQSAYEQYF. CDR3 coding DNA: TGTGCCAGCAGCCAATCGGCCTACGAGCAGTACTTC.

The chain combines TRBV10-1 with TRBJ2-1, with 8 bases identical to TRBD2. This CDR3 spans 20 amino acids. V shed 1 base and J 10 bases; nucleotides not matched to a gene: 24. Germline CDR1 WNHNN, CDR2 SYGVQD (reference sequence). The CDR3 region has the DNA TGCGCCAGCAGTGAGTTTATGAAGGGTCCCGGGCGGGGGGCCGGAGGGGAGCAGTTCTTC. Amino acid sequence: CASSEFMKGPGRGAGGEQFF.

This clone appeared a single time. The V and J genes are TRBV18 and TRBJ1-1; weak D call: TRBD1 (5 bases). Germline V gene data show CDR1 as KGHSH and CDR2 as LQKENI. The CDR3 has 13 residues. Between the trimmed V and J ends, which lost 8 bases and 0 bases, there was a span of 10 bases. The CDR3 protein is CASTTGLNTEAFF. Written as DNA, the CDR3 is TGTGCCAGCACCACGGGACTGAACACTGAAGCTTTCTTT.

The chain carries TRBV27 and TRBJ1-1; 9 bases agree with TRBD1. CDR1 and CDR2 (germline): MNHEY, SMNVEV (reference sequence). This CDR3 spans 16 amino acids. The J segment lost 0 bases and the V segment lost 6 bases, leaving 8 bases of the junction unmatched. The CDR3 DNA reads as TGTGCCAGCAGGGGACAGGGCTTTTCCGTGAACACTGAAGCTTTCTTT. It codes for CASRGQGFSVNTEAFF.

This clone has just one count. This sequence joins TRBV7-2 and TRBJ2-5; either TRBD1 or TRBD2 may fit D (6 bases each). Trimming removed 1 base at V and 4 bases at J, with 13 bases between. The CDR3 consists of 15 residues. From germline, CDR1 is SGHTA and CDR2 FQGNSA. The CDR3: CASSLVVQGGETQYF. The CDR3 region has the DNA TGTGCCAGCAGCTTAGTTGTACAGGGAGGAGAGACCCAGTACTTC.

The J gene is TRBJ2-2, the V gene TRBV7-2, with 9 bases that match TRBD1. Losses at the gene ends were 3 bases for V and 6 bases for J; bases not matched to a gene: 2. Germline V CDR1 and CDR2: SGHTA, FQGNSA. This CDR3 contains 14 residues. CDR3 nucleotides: TGTGCCAGCAGCTTGGGACAGGGCTCCGGGGAGCTGTTTTTT. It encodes CASSLGQGSGELFF.